This paragraph reports one T cell receptor (beta chain). Its antigen is not known. Germline-derived CDR1 and CDR2 are GTSNPN and SVGIG (reference sequence). The ends were cut back, 1 base at V and 6 bases at J, with 12 bases in the middle. This CDR3 has 14 residues. The source of the sample is a study of CD8+CD57+ T cells in acquired aplastic anemia. Study information: The DNA of sorted CD4+ and CD8+ cells averaged approximately 2.9 ug.

Individuals selected for sequencing had exhibited CD8+CD57+ cell expansion on flow cytometry. Patients uniformly had severe acquired aplastic anemia. No therapy had been given to the patients at the time of blood sampling. The template used for profiling TCR beta VDJ and CDR3 was genomic DNA. In TCRdb, the reads were re-called with MiXCR into one record per CDR3 protein. The sample contains some 120,000 distinct CDR3 sequences, almost 40% of which appear only once. Study-wide points: Patients and healthy controls showed no significant CD8+ Simpson's diversity difference.

This clonotype originated in a human donor with aplastic anemia. The sample was sorted CD4+, CD8+, or CD8+CD57+ T cells (not recorded which) from PBMCs. V gene TRBV30 combines with J gene TRBJ2-2; D not certain. The CDR3 nucleotides read TGTGCCTGGAGTGCGGTTCGCCGGGCCGGGGAGCTGTTTTTT. The encoded protein is CAWSAVRRAGELFF. Filled out from reference TRBV30 and TRBJ2-2, the complete variable domain reads SQTIHQWPATLVQPVGSPLSLECTVEGTSNPNLYWYRQAAGRGLQLLFYSVGIGQISSEVPQNLSASRPQDRQFILSSKKLLLSDSGFYLCAWSAVRRAGELFFGEGSRLTVL.